This T cell receptor beta chain appears in the sequencing data of a study of blood T cell repertoires in COVID-19. About the research overall: PBMCs, B-cell-depleted T cells, or T cells provided the cDNA or gDNA that made up the material.

The authors' processing: Estimation of nucleated cell counts was performed using reference gene primer amplification. Profiled with immunoSEQ multiplex PCR; TCRdb holds only in-frame clones, not every one. Clone size and V and J calls were adopted from that table, with D and trimming inferred from the DNA. In the table there are about 520,000 clones, 70% to 90% of which are singletons. This CDR3 region has 15 residues. In germline, CDR1 is SGHRS, CDR2 YFSETQ. V shed 5 bases and J shed 2 bases, with 16 bases lying between them. The rearrangement uses TRBV5-1 and TRBJ2-5; a possible D gene is TRBD2 (5 bases). This sequence was found in a human donor in a cohort sampled during active COVID-19. The sample consisted of peripheral blood. CDR3 amino acids: CASSSETPPQETQYF. In DNA form, the CDR3 reads TGCGCCAGCAGTAGCGAGACCCCGCCTCAAGAGACCCAGTACTTC.